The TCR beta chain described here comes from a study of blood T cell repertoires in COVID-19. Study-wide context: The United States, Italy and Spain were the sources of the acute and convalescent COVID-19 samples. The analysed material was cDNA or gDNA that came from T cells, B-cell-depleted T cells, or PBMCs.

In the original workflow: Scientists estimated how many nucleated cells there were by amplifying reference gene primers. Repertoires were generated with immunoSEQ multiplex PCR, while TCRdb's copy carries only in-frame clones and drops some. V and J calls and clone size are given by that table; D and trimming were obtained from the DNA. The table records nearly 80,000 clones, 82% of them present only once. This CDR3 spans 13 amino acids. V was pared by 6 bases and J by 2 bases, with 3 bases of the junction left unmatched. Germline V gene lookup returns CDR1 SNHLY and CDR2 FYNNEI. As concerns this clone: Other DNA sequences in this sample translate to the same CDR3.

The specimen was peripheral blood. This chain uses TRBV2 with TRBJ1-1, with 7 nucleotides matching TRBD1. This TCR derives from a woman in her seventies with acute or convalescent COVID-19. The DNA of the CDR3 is TGTGCCAGCAGAGGGGACAGAAACACTGAAGCTTTCTTT. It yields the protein CASRGDRNTEAFF.